This section outlines one TCR beta chain sequence together with its context. What it recognizes is unknown. This sample is drawn from a study of cytomegalovirus exposure and HLA in healthy donors. The study's findings and limits: Sequencing depth roughly uniform across donors was assumed in presence/absence analyses.

CDR1 and CDR2 from the germline V gene are SNHLY and FYNNEI. This CDR3 has 15 residues. V shed 3 bases, J shed 4 bases, and the junction held 0 bases outside the gene matches. Amplification used 60 Vbeta primers and 13 Jbeta primers. Here immunoSEQ multiplex PCR was the method, and the copy in TCRdb shows in-frame clones only, minus some. In the table there are about 160,000 clones, around four fifths of which are singletons. The specimen was PBMCs. The chain couples TRBV2 to TRBJ2-3, with TRBD2 matching 14 bases. This receptor was obtained from a woman aged 50 to 65 in good health and CMV-seronegative. The CDR3 DNA follows: TGTGCCAGCAGTGAGGGACTAGCGGGGGCAGATACGCAGTATTTT. This encodes CASSEGLAGADTQYF.